This entry concerns a single TCR beta chain. No antigen is known for it. Base qualities are not provided; no much larger clone lies one nucleotide away. The data derive from a study of T cell changes during pregnancy in multiple sclerosis (dated by TCRdb to about 2019). As for the study more broadly: In women with multiple sclerosis, the researchers looked at how the T cell repertoire shifted as pregnancy progressed.

The CDR3 measures 15 amino acids from cysteine to phenylalanine. Only the CDR3 portion is preserved as DNA: 45 bases, with reading frame beginning at the first base. From a lookup of the germline V gene, CDR1 and CDR2 are MNHNS and SASEGT. Trimming at the junction amounts to 2 bases on V and 2 bases on J, and the germline ends lie 10 bases apart. Library creation used the immunoSEQ multiplex PCR assay. TCRdb stores this immuneACCESS table with in-frame sequences only. Part of the clones is absent; in the studies checked, under half of the shortfall reflects unresolved V genes, and no reason is known for the rest. The sample has more than 65,000 clones on record, less than 90% of them singletons. Clones ranked in the top ten supply approximately 3.4% of the sample.

Specimen: peripheral blood, collected before pregnancy. This chain joins TRBV6-1 to TRBJ1-5; TRBD1 is a possible D gene, resting on 5 matching bases. The TCR originated in a female donor with multiple sclerosis, enrolled in a pregnancy study. The CDR3 region has the sequence CASSERGIGNQPQHF. Here is the DNA: TGTGCCAGCAGTGAACGGGGGATCGGCAATCAGCCCCAGCATTTT.